This T cell receptor (beta chain) is from a study of T cell responses to AZD1222 COVID-19 vaccine. Study-level information: Both about-4-week and about-12-week second-dose recipients were combined. Findings and limits, study-wide: Most donors were white British, females outnumbered males, and clonal diversity was possibly underestimated. Spike-spanning, vaccine-associated CD4 TCRs were dominant at 160-218 and 743-854. Only a handful of AZD1222 recipients tested seropositive at baseline.

With respect to this clone: Antigen unknown. One end of the junction varies from germline; a read error may be responsible.

The CDR3 has 16 residues. Per germline, CDR1 MNHEY and CDR2 SMNVEV (reference sequence). The repertoire was sequenced with immunoSEQ multiplex PCR; TCRdb's copy has only in-frame clones and lacks some. The data contain more than 140,000 clones, 90% to 95% of them seen just once; the ten biggest clones take up 4.5% to 6.5%. The sample here was peripheral blood, taken on day 0 of AZD1222 vaccination. This chain joins TRBV27 and TRBJ2-1; TRBD1 matches 7 bases. This sequence originates from an adult in good health. The CDR3 is CASSRLTGPSDNEQFF. The DNA for the CDR3 is TGTGCCAGCAGTAGATTGACAGGGCCCTCCGACAATGAGCAGTTCTTC.